This TCR beta chain originates from a study of OX40 agonist ivuxolimab in advanced cancers. Study overall: Intravenous ivuxolimab was administered to patients every 2 weeks at 0.01 to 10 mg/kg. Patients with prior anti-PD-1, anti-PD-L1 or anti-CTLA-4 therapy were eligible; approximately 37% had some.

Germline V CDR1 and CDR2: SGHNT, YYREEE (reference sequence). The CDR3 sequence is 13 residues long. V gave up 7 bases and J gave up 2 bases, with 12 bases separating them. The assay was immunoSEQ multiplex PCR, and TCRdb's table has in-frame clones only and misses some. This table has about 61,000 clones, around 82% appearing once. In its sample, this clone was seen a few times. The chain is built from TRBV5-4 and TRBJ2-5, with D maybe TRBD2 (6 bases). This clonotype was obtained from an adult with an advanced solid tumor such as melanoma, head and neck, liver or kidney cancer. Source: CD4+ or CD8+ T cells sorted from blood, taken in a trial of the OX40 agonist ivuxolimab. In DNA, the CDR3 is TGTGCCAGCGGCCGGGACTTACAAGAGACCCAGTACTTC. It translates to CASGRDLQETQYF.